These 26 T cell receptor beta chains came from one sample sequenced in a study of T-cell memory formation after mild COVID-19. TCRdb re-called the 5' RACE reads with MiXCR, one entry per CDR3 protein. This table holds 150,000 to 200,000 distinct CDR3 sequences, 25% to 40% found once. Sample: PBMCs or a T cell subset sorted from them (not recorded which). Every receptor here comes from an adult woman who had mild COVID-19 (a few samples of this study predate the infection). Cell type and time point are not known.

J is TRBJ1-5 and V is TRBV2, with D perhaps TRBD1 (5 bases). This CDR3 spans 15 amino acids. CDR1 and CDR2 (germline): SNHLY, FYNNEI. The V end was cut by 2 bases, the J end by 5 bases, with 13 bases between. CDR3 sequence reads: CASSEQAGRYQPQHF. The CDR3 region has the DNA TGTGCCAGCAGTGAACAGGCAGGGAGGTATCAGCCCCAGCATTTT.

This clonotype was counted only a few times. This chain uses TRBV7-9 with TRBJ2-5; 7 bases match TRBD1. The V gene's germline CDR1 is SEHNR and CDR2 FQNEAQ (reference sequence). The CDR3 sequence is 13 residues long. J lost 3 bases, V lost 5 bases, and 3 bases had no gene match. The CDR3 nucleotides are TGTGCCAGCAGCATCGGACAGGAAGAGACCCAGTACTTC. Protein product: CASSIGQEETQYF.

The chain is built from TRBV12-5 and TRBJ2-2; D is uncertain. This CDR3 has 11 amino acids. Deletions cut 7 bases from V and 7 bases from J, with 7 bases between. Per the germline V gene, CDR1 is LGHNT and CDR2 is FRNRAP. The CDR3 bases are TGTGCTAGTGCCTTAGGCGGGGAGCTGTTTTTT. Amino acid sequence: CASALGGELFF.

CDR3 sequence (DNA): TGCGCCAGCAGCCAAGATGGAGGGTTGTCGAATGAAAAACTGTTTTTT. Translation gives CASSQDGGLSNEKLFF. This chain connects TRBV4-1 to TRBJ1-4; D is unresolved. The germline CDR1 and CDR2 sequences are MGHRA and YSYEKL. V lost 0 bases and J 5 bases, leaving 13 bases between the germline ends. The CDR3 sequence is 16 residues long.

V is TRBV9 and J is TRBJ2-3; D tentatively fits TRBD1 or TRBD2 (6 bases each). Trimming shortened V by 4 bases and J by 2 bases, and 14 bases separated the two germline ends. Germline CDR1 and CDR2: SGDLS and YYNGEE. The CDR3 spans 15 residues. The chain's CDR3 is CASSYSGAVTDTQYF. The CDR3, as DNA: TGTGCCAGCAGCTACTCGGGGGCAGTCACAGATACGCAGTATTTT.

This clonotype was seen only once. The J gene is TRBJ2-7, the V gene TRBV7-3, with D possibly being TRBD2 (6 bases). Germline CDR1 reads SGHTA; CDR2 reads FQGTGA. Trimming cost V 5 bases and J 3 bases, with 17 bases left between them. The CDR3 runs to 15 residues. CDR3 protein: CASSQTGTSSYEQYF. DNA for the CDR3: TGTGCCAGCAGCCAAACCGGGACTTCTAGCTACGAGCAGTACTTC.

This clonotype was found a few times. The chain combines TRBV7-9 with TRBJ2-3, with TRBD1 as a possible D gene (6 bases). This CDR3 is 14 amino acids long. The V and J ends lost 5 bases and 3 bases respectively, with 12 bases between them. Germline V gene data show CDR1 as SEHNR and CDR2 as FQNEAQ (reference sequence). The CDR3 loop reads CASSGDIGTDTQYF. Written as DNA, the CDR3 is TGTGCCAGCAGCGGGGACATAGGAACAGATACGCAGTATTTT.

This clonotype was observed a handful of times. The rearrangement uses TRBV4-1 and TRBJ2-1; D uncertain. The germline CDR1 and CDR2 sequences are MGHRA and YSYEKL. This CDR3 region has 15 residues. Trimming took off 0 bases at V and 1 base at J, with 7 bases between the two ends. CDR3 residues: CASSQDTPSYNEQFF. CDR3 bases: TGCGCCAGCAGCCAAGATACGCCTTCCTACAATGAGCAGTTCTTC.

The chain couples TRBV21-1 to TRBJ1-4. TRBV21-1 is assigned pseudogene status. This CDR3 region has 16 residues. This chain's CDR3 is CASSKEPSSTNEKLFF. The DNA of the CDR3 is TGTGCCAGCAGCAAAGAGCCAAGTTCGACTAATGAAAAACTGTTTTTT.

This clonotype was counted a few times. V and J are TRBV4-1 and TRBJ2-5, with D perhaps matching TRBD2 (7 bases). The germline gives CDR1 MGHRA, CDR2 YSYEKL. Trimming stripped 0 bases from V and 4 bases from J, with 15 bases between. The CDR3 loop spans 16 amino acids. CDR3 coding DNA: TGCGCCAGCAGCCAAGATCCGCCGGGGGGCTTAGAGACCCAGTACTTC. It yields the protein CASSQDPPGGLETQYF.

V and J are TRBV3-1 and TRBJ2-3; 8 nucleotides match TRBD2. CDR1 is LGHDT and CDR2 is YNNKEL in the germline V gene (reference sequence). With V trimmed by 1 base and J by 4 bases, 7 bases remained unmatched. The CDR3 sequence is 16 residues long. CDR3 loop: CASSQVSGVSADTQYF. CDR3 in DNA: TGTGCCAGCAGCCAAGTTAGCGGGGTTTCGGCAGATACGCAGTATTTT.

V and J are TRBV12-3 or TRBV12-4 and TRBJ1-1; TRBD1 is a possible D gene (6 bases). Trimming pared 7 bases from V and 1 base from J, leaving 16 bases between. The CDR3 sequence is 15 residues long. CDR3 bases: TGTGCCAGCACCCACCGGAAGGGGGGGAACACTGAAGCTTTCTTT. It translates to CASTHRKGGNTEAFF.

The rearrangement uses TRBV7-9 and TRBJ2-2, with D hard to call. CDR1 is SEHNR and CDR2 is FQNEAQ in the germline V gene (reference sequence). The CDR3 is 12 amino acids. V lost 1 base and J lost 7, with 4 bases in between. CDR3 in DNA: TGTGCCAGCAGCTTAGAAGGCGGGGAGCTGTTTTTT. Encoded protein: CASSLEGGELFF. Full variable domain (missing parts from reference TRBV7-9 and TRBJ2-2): DTGVSQNPRHKITKRGQNVTFRCDPISEHNRLYWYRQTLGQGPEFLTYFQNEAQLEKSRLLSDRFSAERPKGSFSTLEIQRTEQGDSAMYLCASSLEGGELFFGEGSRLTVL.

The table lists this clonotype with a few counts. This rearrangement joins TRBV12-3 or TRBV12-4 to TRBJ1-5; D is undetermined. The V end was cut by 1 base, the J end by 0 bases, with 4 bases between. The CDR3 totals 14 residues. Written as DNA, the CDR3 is TGTGCCAGCAGTTTAGGGGGTAGCAATCAGCCCCAGCATTTT. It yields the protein CASSLGGSNQPQHF.

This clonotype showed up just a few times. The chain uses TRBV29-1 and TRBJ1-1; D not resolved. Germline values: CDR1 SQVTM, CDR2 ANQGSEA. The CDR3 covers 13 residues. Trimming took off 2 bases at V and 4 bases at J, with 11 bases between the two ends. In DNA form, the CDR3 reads TGCAGCGTTGAACGGACCGGTAGCACTGAAGCTTTCTTT. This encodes CSVERTGSTEAFF.

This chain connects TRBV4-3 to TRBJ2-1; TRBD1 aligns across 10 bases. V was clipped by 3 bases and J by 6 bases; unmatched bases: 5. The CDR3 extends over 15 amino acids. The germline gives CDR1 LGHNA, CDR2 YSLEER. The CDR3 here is CASSHTDRGLNEQFF. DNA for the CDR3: TGCGCCAGCAGCCACACCGACAGGGGGCTCAATGAGCAGTTCTTC.

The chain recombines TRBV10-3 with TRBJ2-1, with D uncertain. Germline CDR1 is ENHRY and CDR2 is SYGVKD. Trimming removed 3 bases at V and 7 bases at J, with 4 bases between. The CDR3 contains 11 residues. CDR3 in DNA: TGTGCCATCAGTGACCCTAATGAGCAGTTCTTC. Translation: CAISDPNEQFF.

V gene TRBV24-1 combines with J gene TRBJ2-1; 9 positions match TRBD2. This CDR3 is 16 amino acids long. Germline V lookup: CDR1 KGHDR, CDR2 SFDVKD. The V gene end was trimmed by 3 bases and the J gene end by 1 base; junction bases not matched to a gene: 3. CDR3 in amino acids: CATSDQLAGSYNEQFF. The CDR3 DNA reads TGTGCCACCAGTGATCAGCTAGCGGGATCCTACAATGAGCAGTTCTTC.

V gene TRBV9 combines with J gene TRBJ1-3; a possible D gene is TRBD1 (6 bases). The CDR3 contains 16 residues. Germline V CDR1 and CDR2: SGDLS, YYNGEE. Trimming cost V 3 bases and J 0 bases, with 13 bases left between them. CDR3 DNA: TGTGCCAGCAGCGCCGGACAGCCCCGCTCTGGAAACACCATATATTTT. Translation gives CASSAGQPRSGNTIYF.

In DNA form, the CDR3 reads TGTGCCAGCAGCATCGCTAGCGGTCCCTACGAGCAGTACTTC. Encoded protein: CASSIASGPYEQYF. V gene TRBV7-3 combines with J gene TRBJ2-7, with 7 bases identical to TRBD2. The ends lost 5 bases at V and 2 bases at J; junction bases unmatched: 6. Germline V gene data show CDR1 as SGHTA and CDR2 as FQGTGA. The CDR3 has 14 amino acids.

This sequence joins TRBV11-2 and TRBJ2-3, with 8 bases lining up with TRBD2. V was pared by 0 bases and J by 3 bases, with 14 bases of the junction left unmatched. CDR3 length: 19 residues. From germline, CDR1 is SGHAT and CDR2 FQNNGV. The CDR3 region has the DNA TGTGCCAGCAGCTTAGATCATTGGGCACTAGCGGACGGTACAGATACGCAGTATTTT. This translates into CASSLDHWALADGTDTQYF.

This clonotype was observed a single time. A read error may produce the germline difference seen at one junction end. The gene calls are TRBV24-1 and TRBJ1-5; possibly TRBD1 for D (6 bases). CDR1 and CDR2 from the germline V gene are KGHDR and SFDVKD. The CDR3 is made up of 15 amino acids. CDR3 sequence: CATSDRDNSNQPKHF. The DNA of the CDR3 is TGTGCCACCAGTGATCGGGACAATAGCAATCAGCCCAAGCATTTT.

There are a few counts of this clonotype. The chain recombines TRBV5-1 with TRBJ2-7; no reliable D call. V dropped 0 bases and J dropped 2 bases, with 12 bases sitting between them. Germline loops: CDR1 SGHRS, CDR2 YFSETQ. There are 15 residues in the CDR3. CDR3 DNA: TGCGCCAGCAGCTTGGAACGGCAGGTGGCCTACGAGCAGTACTTC. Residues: CASSLERQVAYEQYF. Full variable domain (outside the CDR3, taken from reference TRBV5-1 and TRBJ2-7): KAGVTQTPRYLIKTRGQQVTLSCSPISGHRSVSWYQQTPGQGLQFLFEYFSETQRNKGNFPGRFSGRQFSNSRSEMNVSTLELGDSALYLCASSLERQVAYEQYFGPGTRLTVT.

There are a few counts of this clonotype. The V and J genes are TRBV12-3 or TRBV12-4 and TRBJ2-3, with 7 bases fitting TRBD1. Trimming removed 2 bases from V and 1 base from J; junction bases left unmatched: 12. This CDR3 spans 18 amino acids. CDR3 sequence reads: CASSLPPSRGSGTDTQYF. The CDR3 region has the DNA TGTGCCAGCAGTTTACCCCCCTCCAGGGGGAGTGGCACAGATACGCAGTATTTT.

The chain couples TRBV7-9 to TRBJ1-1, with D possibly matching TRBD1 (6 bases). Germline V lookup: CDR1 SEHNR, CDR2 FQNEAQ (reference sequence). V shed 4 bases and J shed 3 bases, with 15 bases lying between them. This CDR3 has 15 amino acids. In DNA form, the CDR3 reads TGTGCCAGCAGCTCGCGCAGGGGTGGATACACTGAAGCTTTCTTT. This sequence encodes CASSSRRGGYTEAFF.

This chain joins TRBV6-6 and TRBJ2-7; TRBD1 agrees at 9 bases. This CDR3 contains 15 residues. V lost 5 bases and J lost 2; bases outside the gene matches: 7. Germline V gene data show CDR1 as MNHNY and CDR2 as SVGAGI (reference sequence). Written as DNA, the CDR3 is TGTGCCAGCAGTCCGGGACAGGGTAAAACCTACGAGCAGTACTTC. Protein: CASSPGQGKTYEQYF.